The clone carrying this T cell receptor (beta chain) came up once. Its antigen is as yet unknown. The sample belongs to a study of shared clonotypes between healthy human individuals. Study findings and constraints: The diversity represented, both genetic and in exposure history, was limited by few donors. Clonotypes which were not shared had lower generation probabilities than clonotypes that all four donors shared.

CDR1 and CDR2 from the germline V gene are LGHNA and YNFKEQ. The V and J ends lost 4 bases and 8 bases, in that order; junction bases with no gene match: 7. This CDR3 has 14 amino acids. The protocol was immunoSEQ multiplex PCR, while the TCRdb copy is restricted to in-frame clones and leaves out a portion. The sample records over a million clones, about 80% being singletons. The TCR was taken from a man between 18 and 35 years old in good health. Some clones in this sample may be carry-over from other donors' samples. V usage is TRBV4-2 and J usage is TRBJ1-2; 10 nucleotides match TRBD1. The sequencing sample was made of memory CD4+ T cells from PBMCs. The subset is: CD45RA-negative fraction. The CDR3 coding sequence is TGTGCCAGCAGCCCGTCGGACAGGGGGAGAGGCTACACCTTC. It is translated as CASSPSDRGRGYTF.